Listed below are T cell receptor beta chains from one sample, sequenced in a study of T-cell reconstitution after alpha-beta-depleted transplantation in children. From the PCR reads, TCRdb called clonotypes with MiXCR, one entry per CDR3 protein. The sample has 90,000 to 130,000 distinct CDR3 sequences, 10% seen once. The sequenced sample was PBMCs, obtained before TCRalphabeta/CD19-depleted stem cell transplant. Every receptor here comes from a boy aged 2 to 10 with acute lymphoblastic leukemia, due to receive a stem cell transplant. CDR3s include the opening cysteine and the closing phenylalanine or tryptophan. Each record gives: V gene, clone size, D gene, J gene, CDR3 DNA, CDR3 protein. D genes are given only for firm matches. Not all rows give a size; the values are once, few, many and, for expanded clones, a class.

TRBV18	-	TRBD2	TRBJ2-7	TGTGCCAGCTCACCACCGGGACTAGCGTACGAGCAGTACTTC	CASSPPGLAYEQYF
TRBV27	few	-	TRBJ1-6	TGTGCCAGCAGTTCGATGAAAGGGGCACCCCTCCACTTT	CASSSMKGAPLHF
TRBV7-2	few	TRBD1	TRBJ1-6	TGTGCCAGCAGCTCGAGACAGGGCAACTATAATTCACCCCTCCACTTT	CASSSRQGNYNSPLHF
TRBV27	many	TRBD1	TRBJ1-1	TGTGCCAGCGGAATAAACAGGGGAAGCGGCTACACTGAAGCTTTCTTT	CASGINRGSGYTEAFF
TRBV2	few	-	TRBJ2-6	TGTGCCAGCAGTGTACACCACTCTGGGGCCAACGTCCTGACTTTC	CASSVHHSGANVLTF
TRBV5-1	-	-	TRBJ2-2	TGCGCCAGCAGCTTGTTCGACACCGGGGAGCTGTTTTTT	CASSLFDTGELFF
TRBV12-3/TRBV12-4	-	-	TRBJ2-7	TGTGCCAGCAGTTTACAGGGACTCTACGAGCAGTACTTC	CASSLQGLYEQYF
TRBV6-1	few	-	TRBJ2-2	TGTGCCAGCAGCCACGAGTACGCCCGGGAGCTGTTTTTT	CASSHEYARELFF
TRBV28	few	-	TRBJ1-5	TGTGCCAGCAGACCGGACGGCCATAGCAATCAGCCCCAGCATTTT	CASRPDGHSNQPQHF
TRBV7-2	many	TRBD1	TRBJ2-3	TGTGCCAGCAGCTGGGGACAGGGAAACACAGATACGCAGTATTTT	CASSWGQGNTDTQYF
TRBV3-1	-	-	TRBJ2-1	TGTGCCAGCAGCCAAGACCAAAAGCCTCGGACTAGGGACAAAATAGATGAGCAGTTCTTC	CASSQDQKPRTRDKIDEQFF
TRBV12-3/TRBV12-4	many	-	TRBJ1-1	TGTGCCAGCAGTTTCGCTGGGGGGCTAGTGAACACTGAAGCTTTCTTT	CASSFAGGLVNTEAFF
TRBV20-1	-	-	TRBJ2-1	TGCAGTGCTAGAGATCGGGGCCTCCTTCTCAATGAGCAGTTCTTC	CSARDRGLLLNEQFF
TRBV5-1	-	-	TRBJ2-5	TGCGCCAGCAGCTTGGTCCCTTCTACCGTCCCAGAGACCCAGTACTTC	CASSLVPSTVPETQYF
TRBV5-1	few	-	TRBJ2-5	TGCGCCAGCAGCTTCAGAGCGGGCGAGTACCAAGAGACCCAGTACTTC	CASSFRAGEYQETQYF
TRBV12-3/TRBV12-4	few	TRBD2	TRBJ2-5	TGTGCCAGCAGTTTAGTAGCGGGCCATATCCAAGAGACCCAGTACTTC	CASSLVAGHIQETQYF
TRBV7-9	few	TRBD2	TRBJ2-5	TGTGCCAGCAGCTTAGGCGCTAGCGGGAATTTGGGCGAGACCCAGTACTTC	CASSLGASGNLGETQYF
TRBV20-1	many	TRBD1	TRBJ2-3	TGCAGTGTCGCGGGACAGGTCCCTCGCACAGATACGCAGTATTTT	CSVAGQVPRTDTQYF
TRBV30	-	-	TRBJ2-1	TGTGCCTGGGGGACGCATGAGCAGTTCTTC	CAWGTHEQFF
TRBV20-1	-	TRBD1	TRBJ2-1	TGCAGTGCTCGCGGACAGGGGGCTTCCAATGAGCAGTTCTTC	CSARGQGASNEQFF
TRBV3-1	few	-	TRBJ1-1	TGTGCCAGCAGCCAAGGGACGAGGGTACGTGAAGCTTTCTTT	CASSQGTRVREAFF
TRBV30	-	-	TRBJ2-7	TGTGCCTGGAGTGTACCCGGACAACTTACCGCCTCCTACGAGCAGTACTTC	CAWSVPGQLTASYEQYF
TRBV12-3/TRBV12-4	-	-	TRBJ1-5	TGTGCCAGCAGTTTCTGGGCGGGCAGGCGCACCAATCAGCCCCAGCATTTT	CASSFWAGRRTNQPQHF
TRBV10-1	-	TRBD2	TRBJ2-1	TGCGCCAGCACCAGGCCCCGTCCTAGCGGACACTCCTACAATGAGCAGTTCTTC	CASTRPRPSGHSYNEQFF
TRBV28	-	-	TRBJ2-1	TGTGCCAGCAGTTTAATCGGACTATCCTACAATGAGCAGTTCTTC	CASSLIGLSYNEQFF
TRBV27	many	-	TRBJ2-1	TGTGCCAGCAGTTGGGAGCCCTACAATGAGCAGTTCTTC	CASSWEPYNEQFF
TRBV5-1	few	-	TRBJ1-1	TGCGCCAGCAGCTTGGATGGGGCGGGAACTGAAGCTTTCTTT	CASSLDGAGTEAFF
TRBV6-1	many	-	TRBJ2-1	TGTGCCAGCAGTCAGAAACGCTCCTACAATGAGCAGTTCTTC	CASSQKRSYNEQFF
TRBV20-1	many	-	TRBJ2-7	TGCAGTGCCTTGCCCAGGCTTTCCTCCTACGAGCAGTACTTC	CSALPRLSSYEQYF
TRBV19	-	TRBD2	TRBJ2-2	TGTGCCAGTAGTATGGATGGACTAGCGGGGGGGGCGCGGGAGCTGTTTTTT	CASSMDGLAGGARELFF
TRBV7-2	few	-	TRBJ2-5	TGTGCCAGCAGCTTAGGGACGATGGAGACCCAGTACTTC	CASSLGTMETQYF
TRBV20-1	-	TRBD2	TRBJ2-1	TGCAGTGCTAGAGGGGACTATACCTACAATGAGCAGTTCTTC	CSARGDYTYNEQFF
TRBV7-9	many	TRBD2	TRBJ2-1	TGTGCCAGCAGCTTAGGGTGGACTAGCGGGACCGAGCAGTTCTTC	CASSLGWTSGTEQFF
TRBV12-3/TRBV12-4	-	TRBD1	TRBJ1-1	TGTGCCAGCAGCCAACACATCGGACAGGGGCAAACTGAAGCTTTCTTT	CASSQHIGQGQTEAFF
TRBV20-1	-	-	TRBJ2-1	TGCAGTGCTAGTCCTTTAGCTGGGGAGCAGTTCTTC	CSASPLAGEQFF
TRBV6-7	-	TRBD2	TRBJ2-1	TGTGCCGGGACCAGGGTCGGAGGGCTAGCGGGTTACAATGAGCAGTTCTTC	CAGTRVGGLAGYNEQFF
TRBV7-2	many	-	TRBJ2-2	TGTGCCAGCAGCCGGCCGGGAGCCGGGGAGCTGTTTTTT	CASSRPGAGELFF
TRBV7-9	-	-	TRBJ2-2	TGTGCCAGCAGCTTAGAGGACACCGGGGAGCTGTTTTTT	CASSLEDTGELFF
TRBV6-5	many	-	TRBJ1-5	TGTGCCAGCAGTCCAAGGGGCAGGCAGCCCCAGCATTTT	CASSPRGRQPQHF
TRBV6-5	few	-	TRBJ1-3	TGTGCCAGCAGTTACGCTGGGACAAAAACTGGAAACACCATATATTTT	CASSYAGTKTGNTIYF
TRBV12-3/TRBV12-4	few	-	TRBJ2-7	TGTGCCAGCAAGGACGGGGGATCCTACGAGCAGTACTTC	CASKDGGSYEQYF
TRBV20-1	-	-	TRBJ1-1	TGCAGTGCTAGCCCCATGAAGGGGACCCACACTGAAGCTTTCTTT	CSASPMKGTHTEAFF
TRBV6-1	-	-	TRBJ1-6	TGTGCCAGCAGCCGCGTCCAGAGCTCCTATAATTCACCCCTCCACTTT	CASSRVQSSYNSPLHF
TRBV3-1	few	TRBD2	TRBJ2-1	TGTGCCAGCAGCTCTCAATCCGCTAGCGGGAACAATGAGCAGTTCTTC	CASSSQSASGNNEQFF
TRBV6-5	-	-	TRBJ1-1	TGTGTAGTGGGCGGACCGAACACTGAAGCTTTCTTT	CVVGGPNTEAFF
TRBV20-1	few	-	TRBJ1-1	TGCAGTGCTAGCATGCACATGAACACTGAAGCTTTCTTT	CSASMHMNTEAFF
TRBV15	-	TRBD2	TRBJ2-1	TGTGCCACCAGCCCTGGACTAGCGGGAGGTAATGAGCAGTTCTTC	CATSPGLAGGNEQFF
TRBV5-6	few	-	TRBJ2-1	TGTGCCAGCAGCCAAGGACCACAACCGGGGCAGTTCTTC	CASSQGPQPGQFF
TRBV10-3	few	-	TRBJ1-1	TGTGCCATCAGTGAGTCATCCGAGAACACTGAAGCTTTCTTT	CAISESSENTEAFF
TRBV12-3/TRBV12-4	many	TRBD1	TRBJ1-4	TGTGCCAGCAAAGGGGGCAGGGTGAACGAAAAACTGTTTTTT	CASKGGRVNEKLFF
TRBV29-1	few	TRBD2	TRBJ2-4	TGCAGCGCCACATCCGGGACTACCAAAAACATTCAGTACTTC	CSATSGTTKNIQYF
TRBV5-1	few	TRBD2	TRBJ2-2	TGCGCCAGCAGCTCTCAACCTAGGACTAGCGGCTGGGCCGGGGAGCTGTTTTTT	CASSSQPRTSGWAGELFF
TRBV7-3	many	TRBD2	TRBJ2-7	TGTGCCAGCGCGCCGGGAGGGGACTACGAGCAGTACTTC	CASAPGGDYEQYF
TRBV12-3/TRBV12-4	many	-	TRBJ2-7	TGTGCCAGCAGTTTCGGCGCTGTCTACGAGCAGTACTTC	CASSFGAVYEQYF
TRBV20-1	few	-	TRBJ2-4	TGCAGTGCTAGAGACCGGGCCAGGGGTAACATTCAGTACTTC	CSARDRARGNIQYF
TRBV12-3/TRBV12-4	few	-	TRBJ2-1	TGTGCCAGCAGTTTTTCTAGGGGGTACAATGAGCAGTTCTTC	CASSFSRGYNEQFF
TRBV28	-	-	TRBJ2-7	TGTGCCAGCAGCAATCCGACTTTGCAGTACTTC	CASSNPTLQYF
TRBV12-3/TRBV12-4	-	-	TRBJ1-5	TGTGCCAGCAGCCAGGGGTGGGAACAGCCCCAGCATTTT	CASSQGWEQPQHF
TRBV20-1	few	-	TRBJ1-2	TGCAGTGCTGCCCCGGACAGCTTAAGTGGCTACACCTTC	CSAAPDSLSGYTF
TRBV15	few	TRBD2	TRBJ2-3	TGTGCCACCAGCAGTGATACTAGCGGGAGCCGAGATACGCAGTATTTT	CATSSDTSGSRDTQYF